The 3 T cell receptor beta chains below were found in one sample sequenced in a study of cytomegalovirus exposure and HLA in healthy donors. In the PCR, 60 Vbeta and 13 Jbeta primers were used. Using immunoSEQ multiplex PCR, the repertoire was profiled, and TCRdb retains in-frame clones only, with some absent. The sample records 100,000 to 150,000 clones, 60% to 80% being singletons. The sequenced sample was PBMCs. These receptors originate from a man aged 25-45 years in good health and CMV-seronegative.

This clone has only one observation. The J gene is TRBJ2-2, the V gene TRBV9; the D gene is possibly TRBD1 (5 bases). Trimming took 2 bases from V and 8 from J, leaving 16 bases between them. Germline loops: CDR1 SGDLS, CDR2 YYNGEE. This CDR3 has 15 amino acids. CDR3 protein: CASSVTASIGGELFF. The CDR3 nucleotides are TGTGCCAGCAGCGTGACAGCGTCTATTGGGGGGGAGCTGTTTTTT. The complete variable domain, with remaining parts taken from reference TRBV9 and TRBJ2-2, reads DSGVTQTPKHLITATGQRVTLRCSPRSGDLSVYWYQQSLDQGLQFLIQYYNGEERAKGNILERFSAQQFPDLHSELNLSSLELGDSALYFCASSVTASIGGELFFGEGSRLTVL.

This clone occurred once. The chain is built from TRBV2 and TRBJ1-1, with 9 bases fitting TRBD1. After removal of 8 bases from V and 0 bases from J, the junction contained 10 bases not matched to a gene. The V gene's germline CDR1 is SNHLY and CDR2 FYNNEI. This CDR3 has 16 residues. CDR3 sequence (DNA): TGTGCCAGCGGGGATAGGACAGGGGATATGAACACTGAAGCTTTCTTT. Protein sequence: CASGDRTGDMNTEAFF.

The J gene is TRBJ2-7, the V gene TRBV9, with 9 bases identical to TRBD2. Per germline, CDR1 SGDLS and CDR2 YYNGEE. This CDR3 region has 14 residues. The V and J ends lost 8 bases and 4 bases, in that order; junction bases with no gene match: 10. The CDR3 sequence is CARLSSGGGYEQYF. CDR3 in DNA: TGTGCCAGGTTGAGTAGCGGGGGAGGATACGAGCAGTACTTC.